This TCR beta chain was documented in a study of T cell changes during pregnancy in multiple sclerosis. Sequenced by immunoSEQ multiplex PCR; TCRdb stores in-frame clones only, minus some. The sample records about 83,000 clones, nearly 95% being singletons. The sequences come from peripheral blood, collected in the second trimester of pregnancy. This receptor was taken from a female donor with multiple sclerosis, enrolled in a pregnancy study.

CDR3 sequence reads: CASSLFDRGGEQYF. The CDR3 nucleotides are TGTGCCAGCAGTTTATTCGACAGGGGGGGGGAGCAGTACTTC. This chain connects TRBV28 to TRBJ2-7, with 9 nucleotides matching TRBD1. V shed 1 base and J 7 bases; nucleotides not matched to a gene: 5. The CDR3 has 14 amino acids. Per germline, CDR1 MDHEN and CDR2 SYDVKM.